The 2 T cell receptor beta chains below come from one sample, sequenced in a study of spatial heterogeneity in lung cancer. Findings and caveats of the study: Expanded alpha and beta TCR counts within tumors tracked tumor mutation counts.

Time point defined: sample taken at primary tumor resection. Their antigens are not known. TCRdb fed the 5' RACE reads into MiXCR, producing one record per CDR3 protein. Of roughly 9,000 distinct CDR3 sequences in the sample, roughly 6.8% were seen once. Sequenced material: lung tumor tissue, taken at surgery. Every receptor here comes from a male donor with early-stage non-small cell lung cancer.

This clonotype was detected many times. This chain connects TRBV18 to TRBJ2-2; no reliable D call. CDR1 and CDR2 (germline): KGHSH, LQKENI. V dropped 3 bases and J dropped 6 bases, with 14 bases sitting between them. The CDR3 runs to 15 residues. The CDR3 loop reads CASSPIGPDPGELFF. The CDR3 nucleotides are TGTGCCAGCTCACCGATAGGGCCCGATCCCGGGGAGCTGTTTTTT.

This clonotype has ten or more counts. The rearrangement links TRBV6-6 to TRBJ1-2; 7 bases fit TRBD1. This CDR3 comprises 16 residues. Germline CDR1 reads MNHNY; CDR2 reads SVGAGI (reference sequence). V shed 2 bases and J 7 bases; nucleotides not matched to a gene: 13. The CDR3: CASSYHLLYRGTGYTF. The DNA of the CDR3 is TGTGCCAGCAGTTACCACCTCCTATACAGGGGAACTGGCTACACCTTC.